Sequencing of this T cell receptor beta chain was carried out in a study of memory CD4+ T cells and cytomegalovirus serostatus. Overall study: This sample comes from healthy Belgian adults, several CMV seropositive, 24 seronegative.

Regarding the study as a whole: The CMV-associated TCR signature appears largely within the CD4+ memory repertoire. Median bootstrapped AUC for CMV status was just over 0.94 originally, approximately 0.91 US-trained. CD4+ memory repertoires contained about two fifths of the 164 reported CMV TCRbeta sequences.

The trim removed 2 bases at V and 9 bases at J, leaving 10 bases unmatched. This CDR3 has 15 amino acids. Germline V gives CDR1 MGHRA, CDR2 YSYEKL. Single viable CD3+CD4+CD8-CD45RO+ cells were sorted as the memory CD4+ T cells. The table came from immunoSEQ multiplex PCR; TCRdb's copy has only in-frame clones and leaves some out. Counted here are nearly 60,000 clones, around 80% occurring once; the ten biggest clones make up 0.8% to 1.2%. Notes on this clone: Its antigen is currently unknown.

Material: memory CD4+ T cells from blood. The receptor comes from an adult in good health and CMV-seronegative. The chain recombines TRBV4-1 with TRBJ1-5; 7 bases map to TRBD1. CDR3 DNA: TGCGCCAGCAGCCAACTTACAGGGGCCGATTCGCCCCAGCATTTT. This gives the protein CASSQLTGADSPQHF.